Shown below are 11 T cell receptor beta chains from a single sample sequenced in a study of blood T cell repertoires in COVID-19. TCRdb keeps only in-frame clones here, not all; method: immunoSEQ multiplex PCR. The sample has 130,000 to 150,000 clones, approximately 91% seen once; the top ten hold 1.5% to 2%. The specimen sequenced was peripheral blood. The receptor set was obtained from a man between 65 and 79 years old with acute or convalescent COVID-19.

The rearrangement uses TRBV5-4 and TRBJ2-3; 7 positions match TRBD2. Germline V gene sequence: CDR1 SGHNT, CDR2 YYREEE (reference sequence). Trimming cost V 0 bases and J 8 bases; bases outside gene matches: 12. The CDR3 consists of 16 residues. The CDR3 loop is CASSLVASGVPGTQYF. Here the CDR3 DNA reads TGTGCCAGCAGCTTGGTAGCTAGCGGAGTCCCGGGTACGCAGTATTTT.

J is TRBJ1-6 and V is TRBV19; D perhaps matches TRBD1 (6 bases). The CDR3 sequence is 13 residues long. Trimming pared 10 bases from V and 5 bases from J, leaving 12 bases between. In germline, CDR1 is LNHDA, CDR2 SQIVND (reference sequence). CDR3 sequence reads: CATRDIDNSPLHF. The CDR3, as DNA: TGTGCCACCCGGGACATTGATAATTCACCCCTCCACTTT.

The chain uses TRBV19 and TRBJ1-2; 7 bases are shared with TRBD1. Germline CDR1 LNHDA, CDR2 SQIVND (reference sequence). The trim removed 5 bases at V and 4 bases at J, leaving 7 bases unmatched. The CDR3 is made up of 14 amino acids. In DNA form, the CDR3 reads TGTGCCAGTAGTGTCCGACAGGGAGGCTATGGCTACACCTTC. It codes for CASSVRQGGYGYTF.

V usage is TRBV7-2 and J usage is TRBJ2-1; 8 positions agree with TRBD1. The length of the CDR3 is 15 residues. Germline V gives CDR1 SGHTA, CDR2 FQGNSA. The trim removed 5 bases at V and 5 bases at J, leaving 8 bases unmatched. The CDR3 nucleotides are TGTGCCAGCAGCACCGACAGGGACAGGAACAATGAGCAGTTCTTC. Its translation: CASSTDRDRNNEQFF.

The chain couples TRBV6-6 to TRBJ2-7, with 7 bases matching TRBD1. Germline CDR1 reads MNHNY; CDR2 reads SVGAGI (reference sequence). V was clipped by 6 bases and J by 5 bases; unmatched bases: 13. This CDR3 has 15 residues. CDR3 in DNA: TGTGCCAGCAGGACGACAGGGAAGTTCAACCACGAGCAGTACTTC. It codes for CASRTTGKFNHEQYF.

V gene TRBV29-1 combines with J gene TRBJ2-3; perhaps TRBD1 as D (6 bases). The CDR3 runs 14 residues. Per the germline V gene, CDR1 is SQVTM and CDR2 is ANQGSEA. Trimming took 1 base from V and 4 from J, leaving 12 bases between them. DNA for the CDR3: TGCAGCGTTGAAGCTATGCAGGGGCCAGATACGCAGTATTTT. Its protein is CSVEAMQGPDTQYF.

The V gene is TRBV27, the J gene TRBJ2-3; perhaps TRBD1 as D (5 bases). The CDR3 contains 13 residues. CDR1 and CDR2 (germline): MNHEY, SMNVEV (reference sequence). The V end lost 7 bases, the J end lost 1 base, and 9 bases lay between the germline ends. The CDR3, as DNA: TGTGCCAGCACCTTACAGGGCACAGATACGCAGTATTTT. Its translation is CASTLQGTDTQYF.

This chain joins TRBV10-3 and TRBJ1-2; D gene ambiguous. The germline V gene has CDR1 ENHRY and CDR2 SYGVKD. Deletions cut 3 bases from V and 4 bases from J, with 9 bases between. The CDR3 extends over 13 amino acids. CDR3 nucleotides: TGTGCCATCAGTGATCAGGTCCGCTATGGCTACACCTTC. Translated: CAISDQVRYGYTF.

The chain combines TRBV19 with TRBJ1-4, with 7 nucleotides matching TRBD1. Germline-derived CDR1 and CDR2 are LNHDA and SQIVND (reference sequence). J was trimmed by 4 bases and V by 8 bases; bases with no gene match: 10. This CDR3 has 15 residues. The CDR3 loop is CASRLGTVFNEKLFF. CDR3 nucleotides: TGTGCCAGTCGCCTCGGGACAGTTTTTAATGAAAAACTGTTTTTT.

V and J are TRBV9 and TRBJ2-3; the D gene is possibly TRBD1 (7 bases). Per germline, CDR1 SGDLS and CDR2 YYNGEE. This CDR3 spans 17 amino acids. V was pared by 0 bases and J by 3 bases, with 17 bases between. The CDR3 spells CASSVATRAGGTDTQYF. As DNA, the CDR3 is TGTGCCAGCAGCGTAGCTACAAGGGCAGGGGGGACAGATACGCAGTATTTT.

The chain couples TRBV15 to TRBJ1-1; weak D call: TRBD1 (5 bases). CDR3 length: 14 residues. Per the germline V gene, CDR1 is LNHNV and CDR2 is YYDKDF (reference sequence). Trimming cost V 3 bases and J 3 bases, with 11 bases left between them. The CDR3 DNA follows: TGTGCCACCAGCAGGGGGGGGTCGGACACTGAAGCTTTCTTT. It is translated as CATSRGGSDTEAFF.